The clone carrying this T cell receptor beta chain was seen many times. Antigen: not known. Each CDR3 protein is one row after TCRdb ran MiXCR on the RACE reads. The repertoire has more than 80,000 distinct CDR3 sequences, roughly a tenth of them found once; the top ten carry less than 5%. Germline V gene data show CDR1 as SQVTM and CDR2 as ANQGSEA. The V gene end was trimmed by 6 bases and the J gene end by 2 bases; junction bases not matched to a gene: 5. The CDR3 contains 13 residues. This specimen belongs to a study of human T cells and chemical hapten exposure. Study at large: Chiefly female patients presented with alopecia areata, totalis or universalis. General study points: Patch test score was positively correlated with the counts of TCRs that had expanded at PT1.

Time point reported: patch test 2, 6 weeks after DPC sensitization. Treatment meaning: therapeutic diphenylcyclopropenone sensitization with weekly scalp DPC. The chain carries TRBV29-1 and TRBJ2-3; 7 positions agree with TRBD1. The sequence was collected from a woman in her 50s with alopecia areata. Some clones in this sample may be carry-over from other donors' samples. The specimen comprised whole blood, sampled in connection with sensitization to the hapten diphenylcyclopropenone (DPC). CDR3 DNA: TGCAGCGTGGTGACAGGGTTCACAGATACGCAGTATTTT. Translating gives CSVVTGFTDTQYF.